A selection of T cell receptor beta chains follows, all from one sample in a study of blood T cells in healthy people across ages. TCRdb fed the 5' RACE reads into MiXCR, producing one record per CDR3 protein. The profile covers about 1.7 million distinct CDR3 sequences, with 28% appearing a single time and over 7% taken by the ten largest. The sequenced sample consisted of blood. These receptors were taken from a woman aged 30 to 39 in good health. The CDR3 runs from the conserved cysteine through the conserved F or W. The order of the fields is clone size, J gene, D gene, V gene, CDR3 DNA, CDR3 protein. A D gene is named only where the DNA matches it firmly. Clone size is not always given. Where it is, it says once, few, many or a class for expanded clones.

clone_size: few
j_call: TRBJ1-1
d_call: TRBD1
v_call: TRBV20-1
cdr3_nt: TGCAGTGCTACCAACCCACAGGGGGCGAACACTGAAGCTTTCTTT
cdr3_aa: CSATNPQGANTEAFF

clone_size: many
j_call: TRBJ2-1
d_call: NA
v_call: TRBV9
cdr3_nt: TGTGCCAGCACCCCCGGGCACTTTAACAATGAGCAGTTCTTC
cdr3_aa: CASTPGHFNNEQFF

clone_size: few
j_call: TRBJ1-5
d_call: NA
v_call: TRBV20-1
cdr3_nt: TGCAGTGCTAGAGATTTTGGACTCGGCAATCAGCCCCAGCATTTT
cdr3_aa: CSARDFGLGNQPQHF

clone_size: few
j_call: TRBJ1-5
d_call: TRBD1
v_call: TRBV12-3/TRBV12-4
cdr3_nt: TGTGCCAGCAGCTATGACAGGGGGAGCAATCAGCCCCAGCATTTT
cdr3_aa: CASSYDRGSNQPQHF

clone_size: NA
j_call: TRBJ2-3
d_call: NA
v_call: TRBV4-1
cdr3_nt: TGCGCCAGCAGCCATTGGTTCTACACAGATACGCAGTATTTT
cdr3_aa: CASSHWFYTDTQYF

clone_size: NA
j_call: TRBJ1-2
d_call: TRBD1
v_call: TRBV5-1
cdr3_nt: TGCGCCAGCAGCGAGACAGGGCGGTATGGCTACACCTTC
cdr3_aa: CASSETGRYGYTF

clone_size: few
j_call: TRBJ1-6
d_call: NA
v_call: TRBV5-1
cdr3_nt: TGCGCCAGCAGCCCGGGACCTACTCGTTCACCCCTCCACTTT
cdr3_aa: CASSPGPTRSPLHF

clone_size: NA
j_call: TRBJ2-7
d_call: TRBD1
v_call: TRBV5-1
cdr3_nt: TGCGCCAGCAGCCCGGGTCTAGGACAGGGGTCCTACGAGCAGTACTTC
cdr3_aa: CASSPGLGQGSYEQYF

clone_size: few
j_call: TRBJ1-1
d_call: NA
v_call: TRBV7-2
cdr3_nt: TGTGACAGCAGCGATCAGGCGGGGGGCAGGAACACTGAAGCTTTCTTT
cdr3_aa: CDSSDQAGGRNTEAFF

clone_size: NA
j_call: TRBJ2-1
d_call: TRBD2
v_call: TRBV20-1
cdr3_nt: TGCAGTGCTGGGCCAGCGGGAGCTCTCAATGAGCAGTTCTTC
cdr3_aa: CSAGPAGALNEQFF

clone_size: few
j_call: TRBJ2-3
d_call: NA
v_call: TRBV12-3/TRBV12-4
cdr3_nt: TGTGCCAGCAGTTTAGCGTGGGCCTCCTACACAGATACGCAGTATTTT
cdr3_aa: CASSLAWASYTDTQYF

clone_size: many
j_call: TRBJ2-1
d_call: TRBD2
v_call: TRBV27
cdr3_nt: TGTGCCAGTACGGGGCTAGCGGATAACAATGAGCAGTTCTTC
cdr3_aa: CASTGLADNNEQFF

clone_size: many
j_call: TRBJ1-2
d_call: TRBD1
v_call: TRBV6-5
cdr3_nt: TGTGCCAGCTCCCGGGACAGCTACTATGGCTACACCTTC
cdr3_aa: CASSRDSYYGYTF

clone_size: NA
j_call: TRBJ1-4
d_call: TRBD1
v_call: TRBV7-3
cdr3_nt: TGTGCCAGCAGCTCGACAGGGGCCGAGGAAAAACTGTTTTTT
cdr3_aa: CASSSTGAEEKLFF

clone_size: NA
j_call: TRBJ2-1
d_call: TRBD2
v_call: TRBV9
cdr3_nt: TGTGCAAGCGGGAGGACCCCGTCCCACAATGAGCAGTTCTTC
cdr3_aa: CASGRTPSHNEQFF

clone_size: few
j_call: TRBJ1-4
d_call: NA
v_call: TRBV12-3/TRBV12-4
cdr3_nt: TGTGCCAGCAGTCGGGGGGCCCTGAATGAAAAACTGTTTTTT
cdr3_aa: CASSRGALNEKLFF

clone_size: few
j_call: TRBJ2-5
d_call: TRBD2
v_call: TRBV5-1
cdr3_nt: TGCGCCAGCAGCTTGGCCCCTAGCGGGGGAAGCGAGACCCAGTACTTC
cdr3_aa: CASSLAPSGGSETQYF

clone_size: NA
j_call: TRBJ1-1
d_call: NA
v_call: TRBV5-1
cdr3_nt: TGCGCCAGCAGGCCCAGGGTGTGGGACACTGAAGCTTTCTTT
cdr3_aa: CASRPRVWDTEAFF

clone_size: NA
j_call: TRBJ2-5
d_call: TRBD2
v_call: TRBV7-2
cdr3_nt: TGTGCCAGCAGCCTCCTAGCGGTTGGCGAGACCCAGTACTTC
cdr3_aa: CASSLLAVGETQYF

clone_size: NA
j_call: TRBJ1-2
d_call: TRBD1
v_call: TRBV7-6
cdr3_nt: TGTGCCAGCAGCGGCCCGTTGGGACAGGGTGGCTACACCTTC
cdr3_aa: CASSGPLGQGGYTF

clone_size: NA
j_call: TRBJ2-5
d_call: NA
v_call: TRBV2
cdr3_nt: TGTGCCAGCAGGGAATTGGAGACCCAGTACTTC
cdr3_aa: CASRELETQYF

clone_size: NA
j_call: TRBJ2-7
d_call: NA
v_call: TRBV7-2
cdr3_nt: TGTGCCAGCAGCTCTCCTCCCCGGACGTACGAGCAGTACTTC
cdr3_aa: CASSSPPRTYEQYF

clone_size: few
j_call: TRBJ1-1
d_call: NA
v_call: TRBV4-1
cdr3_nt: TGCGCCAGCAGCCAAGAGCCCAGCGGTCTGGAGACTGAAGCTTTCTTT
cdr3_aa: CASSQEPSGLETEAFF

clone_size: few
j_call: TRBJ2-2
d_call: TRBD2
v_call: TRBV27
cdr3_nt: TGTGCCAGCAGCCGGACTAGCGGGGGGGCGATGAACACCGGGGAGCTGTTTTTT
cdr3_aa: CASSRTSGGAMNTGELFF

clone_size: NA
j_call: TRBJ2-6
d_call: TRBD2
v_call: TRBV7-2
cdr3_nt: TGTGCCAGCAGCCCCCGACTAGCGACAACTGCCTCTGGGGCCAACGTCCTGACTTTC
cdr3_aa: CASSPRLATTASGANVLTF

clone_size: few
j_call: TRBJ1-1
d_call: NA
v_call: TRBV10-3
cdr3_nt: TGTGCCATCAGTGAAAGACAGACCACTGAAGCTTTCTTT
cdr3_aa: CAISERQTTEAFF

clone_size: NA
j_call: TRBJ2-6
d_call: NA
v_call: TRBV30
cdr3_nt: TGTGCCTGGAGTGAGGACCCGACAGACTCTGGGGCCAACGTCCTGACTTTC
cdr3_aa: CAWSEDPTDSGANVLTF

clone_size: NA
j_call: TRBJ2-5
d_call: TRBD2
v_call: TRBV12-3/TRBV12-4
cdr3_nt: TGTGCCAGCAGTTTATCCGGGACTAGCAAAGAGACCCAGTACTTC
cdr3_aa: CASSLSGTSKETQYF

clone_size: NA
j_call: TRBJ2-7
d_call: NA
v_call: TRBV6-5
cdr3_nt: TGTGCCAGCAGTTCAAGTTTGACAGGACCCTGCGAGCAGTACTTC
cdr3_aa: CASSSSLTGPCEQYF

clone_size: few
j_call: TRBJ2-5
d_call: TRBD2
v_call: TRBV5-1
cdr3_nt: TGCGCCAGCAGCCCGCCCGAGCGGGATCAAGAGACCCAGTACTTC
cdr3_aa: CASSPPERDQETQYF

clone_size: NA
j_call: TRBJ1-1
d_call: NA
v_call: TRBV30
cdr3_nt: TGTGCCTGGACATTTCCGGGACAGAACACTGAAGCTTTCTTT
cdr3_aa: CAWTFPGQNTEAFF

clone_size: few
j_call: TRBJ2-7
d_call: TRBD2
v_call: TRBV3-1
cdr3_nt: TGTGCCAGCAGCCAAACTAGCGGGGCCCACCGGGACGAGCAGTACTTC
cdr3_aa: CASSQTSGAHRDEQYF

clone_size: many
j_call: TRBJ1-4
d_call: NA
v_call: TRBV6-4
cdr3_nt: TGTGCCAGCAGTGAGGCCCGGGCTGCAACTAATGAAAAACTGTTTTTT
cdr3_aa: CASSEARAATNEKLFF

clone_size: NA
j_call: TRBJ2-7
d_call: TRBD2
v_call: TRBV7-3
cdr3_nt: TGTGCCAGCAGCTTAGCGGGGGGGCTCCAATCTGAGCAGTACTTC
cdr3_aa: CASSLAGGLQSEQYF

clone_size: few
j_call: TRBJ2-1
d_call: TRBD1
v_call: TRBV20-1
cdr3_nt: TGCAGTGCTAGAGAGCAGGGGGTTAAGAAAAATGAGCAGTTCTTC
cdr3_aa: CSAREQGVKKNEQFF

clone_size: NA
j_call: TRBJ2-1
d_call: NA
v_call: TRBV18
cdr3_nt: TGTGCCAGCTCACCCGGGGGGCTCCAGTACGTCAATGAGCAGTTCTTC
cdr3_aa: CASSPGGLQYVNEQFF

clone_size: NA
j_call: TRBJ1-6
d_call: NA
v_call: TRBV6-5
cdr3_nt: TGTGCCAGCAGAGGAGGGGTTCGTGAGAATTCACCCCTCCACTTT
cdr3_aa: CASRGGVRENSPLHF

clone_size: few
j_call: TRBJ2-1
d_call: NA
v_call: TRBV12-3/TRBV12-4
cdr3_nt: TGTGCCAGCAGTTTAGTAACTAATGTCAATGAGCAGTTCTTC
cdr3_aa: CASSLVTNVNEQFF

clone_size: NA
j_call: TRBJ2-7
d_call: TRBD1
v_call: TRBV5-1
cdr3_nt: TGCACCAGCAGCTTGGGACAGGCTAACCACGAGCAGTACTTC
cdr3_aa: CTSSLGQANHEQYF

clone_size: NA
j_call: TRBJ2-1
d_call: TRBD2
v_call: TRBV9
cdr3_nt: TGTGCCAGCAGCGATGCCCACTCTAGCGGGAGCTACAATGAGCAGTTCTTC
cdr3_aa: CASSDAHSSGSYNEQFF

clone_size: few
j_call: TRBJ2-3
d_call: TRBD1
v_call: TRBV7-2
cdr3_nt: TGTGCCAGCAGCTCGGGGACAGGCGGGCAGTATTTT
cdr3_aa: CASSSGTGGQYF

clone_size: many
j_call: TRBJ2-1
d_call: NA
v_call: TRBV7-8
cdr3_nt: TGTGCCAGCAGCGCGGGACTGTCTACCTACAATGAGCAGTTCTTC
cdr3_aa: CASSAGLSTYNEQFF

clone_size: NA
j_call: TRBJ1-1
d_call: NA
v_call: TRBV15
cdr3_nt: TGTGCCACCAGCAGCGAAGTCGAGAGTGAAGCTTTCTTT
cdr3_aa: CATSSEVESEAFF

clone_size: few
j_call: TRBJ2-1
d_call: NA
v_call: TRBV7-2
cdr3_nt: TGTGCCAGCAGCTTCCGGGACTTTTCCTACAATGAGCAGTTCTTC
cdr3_aa: CASSFRDFSYNEQFF

clone_size: many
j_call: TRBJ1-4
d_call: NA
v_call: TRBV7-9
cdr3_nt: TGTGCCAGCAGCTTAGGGTCTGTCGTCGGTGAAAAACTGTTTTTT
cdr3_aa: CASSLGSVVGEKLFF

clone_size: many
j_call: TRBJ2-1
d_call: NA
v_call: TRBV7-9
cdr3_nt: TGCGCCAGCAGCTTGGCAGGGGCAGGCTACAATGAGCAGTTCTTC
cdr3_aa: CASSLAGAGYNEQFF

clone_size: NA
j_call: TRBJ1-2
d_call: TRBD1
v_call: TRBV4-2
cdr3_nt: TGTACCAGCAGCCAAGAGAATCCGGGACAGTGGGGACGGGGCTACACCTTC
cdr3_aa: CTSSQENPGQWGRGYTF

clone_size: NA
j_call: TRBJ2-1
d_call: NA
v_call: TRBV4-3
cdr3_nt: TGCGCCAGCAGCCAAGATCCCGCTAGCACTGATGAGCAGTTCTTC
cdr3_aa: CASSQDPASTDEQFF

clone_size: few
j_call: TRBJ2-1
d_call: NA
v_call: TRBV20-1
cdr3_nt: TGCAGTGCTCACAAGCACCGGGGCCGTAATGAGCAGTTCTTC
cdr3_aa: CSAHKHRGRNEQFF

clone_size: NA
j_call: TRBJ1-1
d_call: NA
v_call: TRBV27
cdr3_nt: TGTGCCAGCAGTCCGGCCTCTAGGACTGAAGCTTTCTTT
cdr3_aa: CASSPASRTEAFF

clone_size: few
j_call: TRBJ1-2
d_call: NA
v_call: TRBV6-6
cdr3_nt: TGTGCCAGCAATGAGCAGTCTGGCTACACCTTC
cdr3_aa: CASNEQSGYTF

clone_size: NA
j_call: TRBJ1-1
d_call: TRBD1
v_call: TRBV3-1
cdr3_nt: TGTGCCAGCAGCCGAACAGGGGGGGAGACTGAAGCTTTCTTT
cdr3_aa: CASSRTGGETEAFF

clone_size: few
j_call: TRBJ2-1
d_call: TRBD2
v_call: TRBV29-1
cdr3_nt: TGCAGCGTTGCACTTCGACTAGCGGGTTGGAACGATGAGCAGTTCTTC
cdr3_aa: CSVALRLAGWNDEQFF

clone_size: few
j_call: TRBJ1-2
d_call: NA
v_call: TRBV4-1
cdr3_nt: TGCGCCAGCAGCCAAGGAATAGTATGGGGGCAAGGCTACACCTTC
cdr3_aa: CASSQGIVWGQGYTF

clone_size: NA
j_call: TRBJ1-2
d_call: NA
v_call: TRBV20-1
cdr3_nt: TGCAGTGCTAGAGACCGGGAGTTTGTCGGCTACACCTTC
cdr3_aa: CSARDREFVGYTF